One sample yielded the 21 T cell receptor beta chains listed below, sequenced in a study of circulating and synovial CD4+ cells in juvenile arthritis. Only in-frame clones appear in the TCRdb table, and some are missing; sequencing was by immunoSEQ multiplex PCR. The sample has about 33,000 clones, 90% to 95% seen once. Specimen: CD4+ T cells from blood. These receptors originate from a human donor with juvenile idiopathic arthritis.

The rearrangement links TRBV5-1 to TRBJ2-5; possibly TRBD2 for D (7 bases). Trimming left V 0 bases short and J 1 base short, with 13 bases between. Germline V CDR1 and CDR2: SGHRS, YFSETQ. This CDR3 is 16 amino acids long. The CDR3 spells CASSLDAGAIQETQYF. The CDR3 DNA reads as TGCGCCAGCAGCTTGGACGCGGGGGCCATCCAAGAGACCCAGTACTTC.

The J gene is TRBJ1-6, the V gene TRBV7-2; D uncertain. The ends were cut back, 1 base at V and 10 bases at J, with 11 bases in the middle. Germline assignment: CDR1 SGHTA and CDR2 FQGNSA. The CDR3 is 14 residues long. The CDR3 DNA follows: TGTGCCAGCAGCTTAGTCGGGGTGGAATCACCCCTCCACTTT. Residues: CASSLVGVESPLHF. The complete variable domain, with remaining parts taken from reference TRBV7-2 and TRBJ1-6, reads GAGVSQSPSNKVTEKGKDVELRCDPISGHTALYWYRQSLGQGLEFLIYFQGNSAPDKSGLPSDRFSAERTGGSVSTLTIQRTQQEDSAVYLCASSLVGVESPLHFGNGTRLTVT.

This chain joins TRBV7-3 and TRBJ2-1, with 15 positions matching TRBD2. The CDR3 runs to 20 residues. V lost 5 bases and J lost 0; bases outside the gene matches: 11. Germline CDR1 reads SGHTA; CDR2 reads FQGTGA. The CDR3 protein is CASSTTQGLAGGSSYNEQFF. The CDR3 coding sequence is TGTGCCAGCAGCACCACTCAGGGACTAGCGGGGGGCAGCTCCTACAATGAGCAGTTCTTC.

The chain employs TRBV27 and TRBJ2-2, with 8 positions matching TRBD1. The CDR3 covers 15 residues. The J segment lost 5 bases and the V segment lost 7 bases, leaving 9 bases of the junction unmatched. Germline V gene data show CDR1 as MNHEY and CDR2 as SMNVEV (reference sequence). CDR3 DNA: TGTGCCAGCACCTCACAGGGGGAAAGAACCGGGGAGCTGTTTTTT. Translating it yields CASTSQGERTGELFF.

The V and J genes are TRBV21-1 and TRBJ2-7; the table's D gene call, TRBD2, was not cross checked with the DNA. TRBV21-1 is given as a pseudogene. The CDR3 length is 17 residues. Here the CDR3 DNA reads TGTGCCAGCAGCAAAGCTTACGGAGCGGTAAACTCCTACGAGCAGTACTTC. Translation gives CASSKAYGAVNSYEQYF.

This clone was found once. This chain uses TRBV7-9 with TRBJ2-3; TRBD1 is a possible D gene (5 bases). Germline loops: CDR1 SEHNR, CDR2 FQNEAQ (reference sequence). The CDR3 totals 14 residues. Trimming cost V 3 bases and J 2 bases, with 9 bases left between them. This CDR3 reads CASSFKGVTDTQYF. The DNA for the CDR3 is TGTGCCAGCAGCTTTAAAGGGGTCACAGATACGCAGTATTTT.

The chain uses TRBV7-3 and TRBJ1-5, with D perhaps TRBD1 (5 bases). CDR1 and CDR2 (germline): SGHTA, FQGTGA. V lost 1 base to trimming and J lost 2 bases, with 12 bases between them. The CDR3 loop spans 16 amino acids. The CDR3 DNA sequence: TGTGCCAGCAGCTTAATGGGGCCTAGGGGCAATCAGCCCCAGCATTTT. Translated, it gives CASSLMGPRGNQPQHF.

The CDR3 DNA reads TGTGCCAGCAGTGACATTTTTCGGACAGGGTACGCCCATGCAACTAATGAAAAACTGTTTTTT. This translates into CASSDIFRTGYAHATNEKLFF. V is TRBV6-4 and J is TRBJ1-4; 8 bases line up with TRBD1. V lost 2 bases, J lost 0 bases, and 17 bases stayed unmatched. Germline-derived CDR1 and CDR2 are MRHNA and SNTAGT. The CDR3 has 21 residues.

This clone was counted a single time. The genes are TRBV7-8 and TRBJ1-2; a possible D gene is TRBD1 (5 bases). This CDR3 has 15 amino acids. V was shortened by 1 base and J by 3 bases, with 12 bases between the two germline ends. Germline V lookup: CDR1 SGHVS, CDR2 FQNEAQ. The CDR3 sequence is CASSLDVGLHYGYTF. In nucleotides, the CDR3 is TGTGCCAGCAGCTTAGACGTGGGGCTCCACTATGGCTACACCTTC.

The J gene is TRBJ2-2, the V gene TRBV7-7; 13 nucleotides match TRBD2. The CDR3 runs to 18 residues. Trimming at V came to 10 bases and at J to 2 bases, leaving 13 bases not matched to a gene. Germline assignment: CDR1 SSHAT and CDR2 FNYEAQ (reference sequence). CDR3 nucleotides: TGTGCCACCACCAAGACTAGCGGGGGGCTCTTTAACACCGGGGAGCTGTTTTTT. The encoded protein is CATTKTSGGLFNTGELFF.

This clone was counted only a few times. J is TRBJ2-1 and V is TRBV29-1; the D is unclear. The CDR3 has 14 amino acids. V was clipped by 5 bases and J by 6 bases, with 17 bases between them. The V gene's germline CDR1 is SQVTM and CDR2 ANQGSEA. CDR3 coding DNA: TGCAGCGTTTCTTCGGTCCTTAGCTTCAATGAGCAGTTCTTC. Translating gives CSVSSVLSFNEQFF.

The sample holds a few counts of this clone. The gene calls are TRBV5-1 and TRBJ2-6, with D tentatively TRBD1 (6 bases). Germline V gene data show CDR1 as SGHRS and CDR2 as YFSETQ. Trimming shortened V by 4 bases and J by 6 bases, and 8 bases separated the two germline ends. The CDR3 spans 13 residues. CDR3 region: CASSPGQANVLTF. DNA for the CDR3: TGCGCCAGCAGCCCGGGACAGGCCAACGTCCTGACTTTC.

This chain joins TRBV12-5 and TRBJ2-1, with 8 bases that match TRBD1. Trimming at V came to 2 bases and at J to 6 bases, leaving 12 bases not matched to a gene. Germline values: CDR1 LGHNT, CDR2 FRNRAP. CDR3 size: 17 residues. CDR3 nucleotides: TGTGCTAGTGGTTTGACTCCCAGGGGGCTATCGGGCAATGAGCAGTTCTTC. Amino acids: CASGLTPRGLSGNEQFF.

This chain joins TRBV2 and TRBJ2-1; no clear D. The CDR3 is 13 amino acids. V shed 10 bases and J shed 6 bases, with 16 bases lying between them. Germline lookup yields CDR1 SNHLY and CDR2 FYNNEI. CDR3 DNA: TGTGCCACAACGGGTCTTGGTGCCAATGAGCAGTTCTTC. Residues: CATTGLGANEQFF. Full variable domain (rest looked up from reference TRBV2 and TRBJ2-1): EPEVTQTPSHQVTQMGQEVILRCVPISNHLYFYWYRQILGQKVEFLVSFYNNEISEKSEIFDDQFSVERPDGSNFTLKIRSTKLEDSAMYFCATTGLGANEQFFGPGTRLTVL.

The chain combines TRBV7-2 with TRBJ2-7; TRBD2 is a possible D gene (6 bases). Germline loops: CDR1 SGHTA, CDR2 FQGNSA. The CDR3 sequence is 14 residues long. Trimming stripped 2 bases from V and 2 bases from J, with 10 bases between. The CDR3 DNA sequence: TGTGCCAGCAGCTTAACAGCGGGTCCCTACGAGCAGTACTTC. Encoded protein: CASSLTAGPYEQYF. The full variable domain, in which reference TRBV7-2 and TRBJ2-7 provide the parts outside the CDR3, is GAGVSQSPSNKVTEKGKDVELRCDPISGHTALYWYRQSLGQGLEFLIYFQGNSAPDKSGLPSDRFSAERTGGSVSTLTIQRTQQEDSAVYLCASSLTAGPYEQYFGPGTRLTVT.

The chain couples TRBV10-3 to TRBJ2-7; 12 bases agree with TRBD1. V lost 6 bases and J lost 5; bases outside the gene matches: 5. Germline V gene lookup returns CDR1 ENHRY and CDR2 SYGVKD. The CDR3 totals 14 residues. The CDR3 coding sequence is TGTGCCATCAGAGCCGGGACAGGGGGCAACGAGCAGTACTTC. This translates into CAIRAGTGGNEQYF.

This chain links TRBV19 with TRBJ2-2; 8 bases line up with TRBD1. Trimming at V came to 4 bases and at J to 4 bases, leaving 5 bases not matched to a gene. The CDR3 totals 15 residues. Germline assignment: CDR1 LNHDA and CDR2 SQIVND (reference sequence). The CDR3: CASSTDRVSTGELFF. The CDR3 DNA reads TGTGCCAGTAGTACGGACAGGGTTAGCACCGGGGAGCTGTTTTTT.

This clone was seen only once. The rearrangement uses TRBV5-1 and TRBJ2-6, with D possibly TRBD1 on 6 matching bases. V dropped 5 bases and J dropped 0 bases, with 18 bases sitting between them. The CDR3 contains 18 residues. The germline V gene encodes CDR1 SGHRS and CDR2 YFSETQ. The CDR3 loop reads CASRIGLEGGSGANVLTF. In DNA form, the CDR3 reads TGCGCCAGCAGGATTGGACTGGAAGGGGGCTCTGGGGCCAACGTCCTGACTTTC.

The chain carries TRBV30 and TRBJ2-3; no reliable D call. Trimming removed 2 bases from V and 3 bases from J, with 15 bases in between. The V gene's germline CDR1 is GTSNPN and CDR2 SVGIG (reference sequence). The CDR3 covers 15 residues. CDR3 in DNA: TGTGCCTGGAGTCAATCCGCCGGGTTGACAGATACGCAGTATTTT. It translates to CAWSQSAGLTDTQYF.

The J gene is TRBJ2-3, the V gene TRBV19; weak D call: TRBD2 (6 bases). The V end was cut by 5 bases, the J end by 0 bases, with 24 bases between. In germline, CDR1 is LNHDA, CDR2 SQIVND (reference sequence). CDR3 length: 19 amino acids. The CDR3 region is CASSPPPEGPRYSTDTQYF. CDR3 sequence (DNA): TGTGCCAGTAGTCCTCCCCCGGAGGGCCCCAGATACAGCACAGATACGCAGTATTTT.

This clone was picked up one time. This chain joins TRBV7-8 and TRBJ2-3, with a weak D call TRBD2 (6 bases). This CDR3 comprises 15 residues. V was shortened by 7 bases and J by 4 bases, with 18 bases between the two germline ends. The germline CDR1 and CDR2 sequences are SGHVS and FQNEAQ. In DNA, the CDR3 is TGTGCCAGCATTTCAGTGGAGGGCTTTTCAGATACGCAGTATTTT. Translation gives CASISVEGFSDTQYF.